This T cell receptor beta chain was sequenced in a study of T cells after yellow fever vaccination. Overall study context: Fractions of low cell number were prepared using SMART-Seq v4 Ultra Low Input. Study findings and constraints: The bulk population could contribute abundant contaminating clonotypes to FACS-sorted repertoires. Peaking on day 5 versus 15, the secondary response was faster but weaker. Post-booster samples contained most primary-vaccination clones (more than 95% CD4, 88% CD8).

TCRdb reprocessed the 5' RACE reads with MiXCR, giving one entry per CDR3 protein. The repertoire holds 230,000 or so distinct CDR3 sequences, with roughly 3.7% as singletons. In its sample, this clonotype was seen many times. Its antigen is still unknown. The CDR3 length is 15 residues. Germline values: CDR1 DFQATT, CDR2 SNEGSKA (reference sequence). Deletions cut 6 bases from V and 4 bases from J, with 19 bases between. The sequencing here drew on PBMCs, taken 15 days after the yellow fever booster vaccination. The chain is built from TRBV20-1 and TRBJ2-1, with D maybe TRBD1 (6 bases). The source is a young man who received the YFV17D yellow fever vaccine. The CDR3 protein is CSAPADRPNYNEQFF. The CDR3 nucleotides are TGCAGTGCCCCGGCGGACAGACCTAATTACAATGAGCAGTTCTTC.